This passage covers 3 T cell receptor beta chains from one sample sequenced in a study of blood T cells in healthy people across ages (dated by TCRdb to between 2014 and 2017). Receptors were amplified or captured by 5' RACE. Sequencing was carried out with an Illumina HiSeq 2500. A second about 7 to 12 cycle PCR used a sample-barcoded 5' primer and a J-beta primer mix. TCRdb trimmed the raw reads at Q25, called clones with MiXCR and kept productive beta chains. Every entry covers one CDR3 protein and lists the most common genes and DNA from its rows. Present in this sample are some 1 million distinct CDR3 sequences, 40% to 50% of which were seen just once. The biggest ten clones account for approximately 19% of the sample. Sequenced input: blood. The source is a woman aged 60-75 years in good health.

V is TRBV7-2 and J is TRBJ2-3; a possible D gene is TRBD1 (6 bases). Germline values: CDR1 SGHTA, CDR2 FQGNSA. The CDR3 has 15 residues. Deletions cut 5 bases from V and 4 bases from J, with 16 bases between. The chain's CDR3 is CASSTSPGHPDTQYF. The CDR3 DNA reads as TGTGCCAGCAGCACATCCCCGGGACACCCAGATACGCAGTATTTT.

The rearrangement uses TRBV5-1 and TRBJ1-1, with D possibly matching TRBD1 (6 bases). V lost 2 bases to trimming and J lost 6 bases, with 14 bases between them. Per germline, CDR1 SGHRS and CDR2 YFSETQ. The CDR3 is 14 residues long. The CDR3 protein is CASSLRRGSAEAFF. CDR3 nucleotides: TGCGCCAGCAGCTTACGGAGGGGGTCGGCTGAAGCTTTCTTT.

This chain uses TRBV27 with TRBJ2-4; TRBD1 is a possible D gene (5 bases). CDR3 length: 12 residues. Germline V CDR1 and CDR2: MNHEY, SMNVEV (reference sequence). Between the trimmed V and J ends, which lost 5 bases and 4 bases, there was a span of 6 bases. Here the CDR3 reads CASSAGKNIQYF. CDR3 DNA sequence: TGTGCCAGCAGTGCAGGGAAAAACATTCAGTACTTC.